The sequence of this T cell receptor beta chain was determined in a study of blood T cell repertoires in COVID-19. Study-wide context: Samples of COVID-19 (acute and convalescent) were obtained from the United States, Italy and Spain. The analysed material was cDNA or gDNA that came from T cells, B-cell-depleted T cells, or PBMCs.

Sequencing was performed with immunoSEQ multiplex PCR; in TCRdb, only in-frame clones are kept and a portion is missing. The data show about 88,000 clones, 87% seen once. The CDR3 sequence is 13 residues long. Trimming took off 6 bases at V and 5 bases at J, with 11 bases between the two ends. Germline CDR1 and CDR2: MNHEY and SVGAGI. This chain uses TRBV6-5 with TRBJ1-5; possibly TRBD1 for D (6 bases). The receptor was derived from a male donor with acute or convalescent COVID-19. Sequencing used peripheral blood. The CDR3 spells CASRGHVDQPQHF. CDR3 sequence (DNA): TGTGCCAGCAGGGGACACGTAGATCAGCCCCAGCATTTT.